A single sample gave rise to the 2 T cell receptor beta chains below, sequenced in a study of blood T cell repertoires in COVID-19. Some clones are missing from TCRdb's copy, which holds only in-frame ones; the method was immunoSEQ multiplex PCR. The profile shows approximately 670,000 clones, about 87% of them singletons. Sequencing input: peripheral blood. These TCRs come from a woman aged 18-29 years with acute or convalescent COVID-19.

The chain links TRBV12-5 to TRBJ2-7; no clear D gene. The CDR3 contains 13 residues. Trimming took off 0 bases at V and 4 bases at J, with 7 bases between the two ends. Germline CDR1 and CDR2: LGHNT and FRNRAP. DNA for the CDR3: TGTGCTAGTGGTTTGGTCGGTCTTTACGAGCAGTACTTC. Its protein is CASGLVGLYEQYF. Using reference TRBV12-5 and TRBJ2-7 for the parts outside the CDR3, the full variable domain is DARVTQTPRHKVTEMGQEVTMRCQPILGHNTVFWYRQTMMQGLELLAYFRNRAPLDDSGMPKDRFSAEMPDATLATLKIQPSEPRDSAVYFCASGLVGLYEQYFGPGTRLTVT.

The CDR3 DNA is TGTGCCAGCAGCTTAGACAGCCAGGGAAAGCAGTTCTTC. Amino acids: CASSLDSQGKQFF. The V call is TRBV7-9, the J call TRBJ2-1, with D maybe TRBD1 (5 bases). V lost 1 base to trimming and J lost 11 bases, with 12 bases between them. Germline V CDR1 and CDR2: SEHNR, FQNEAQ (reference sequence). The length of the CDR3 is 13 residues.